Below, 13 T cell receptor beta chains from the same sample are listed, as sequenced in a study of shared clonotypes between healthy human individuals. Some clones are missing from TCRdb's copy, which holds only in-frame ones; the method was immunoSEQ multiplex PCR. The sample lists 2 million to 3 million clones; roughly 93% were seen once. The sequenced sample was naive CD4+ T cells from PBMCs. Subset meaning: CD45RA+ positively selected. The receptors derive from a man aged 18 to 35 in good health. Some clones in this sample may be carry-over from other donors' samples.

V and J are TRBV5-1 and TRBJ2-7, with a possible D match to TRBD1 (6 bases). The CDR3 spans 14 residues. Trimming stripped 4 bases from V and 7 bases from J, with 18 bases between. Germline lookup yields CDR1 SGHRS and CDR2 YFSETQ. The CDR3 DNA reads TGCGCCAGCAGCGGCATCGGGCAGGGGTATGAGCAGTACTTC. Translation: CASSGIGQGYEQYF.

The J gene is TRBJ1-6, the V gene TRBV7-9; perhaps TRBD1 as D (6 bases). CDR1 and CDR2 (germline): SEHNR, FQNEAQ (reference sequence). Trimming stripped 3 bases from V and 7 bases from J, with 19 bases between. The length of the CDR3 is 17 residues. The CDR3 region has the DNA TGTGCCAGCAGCTTCCAGTTTTCTGGACAGAGCAATTCACCCCTCCACTTT. Its translation is CASSFQFSGQSNSPLHF.

This rearrangement joins TRBV5-4 to TRBJ2-7; tentatively, D is TRBD2 (6 bases). Germline V gene lookup returns CDR1 SGHNT and CDR2 YYREEE (reference sequence). This CDR3 comprises 15 residues. V was clipped by 3 bases and J by 3 bases, with 16 bases between them. The CDR3 is CASSSLARGSYEQYF. The DNA of the CDR3 is TGTGCCAGCAGCTCTCTCGCTCGGGGGAGCTACGAGCAGTACTTC.

The chain couples TRBV5-1 to TRBJ2-1; no definite D call. This CDR3 is built from 15 residues. In germline, CDR1 is SGHRS, CDR2 YFSETQ. Trimming took 0 bases from V and 0 from J, leaving 7 bases between them. The CDR3 region is CASSLGRSSYNEQFF. The CDR3, as DNA: TGCGCCAGCAGCTTGGGTCGCAGCTCCTACAATGAGCAGTTCTTC.

As concerns this clone: The sample holds other DNA sequences that translate to the same CDR3. The V and J genes are TRBV7-3 and TRBJ2-2; D not resolved. Germline V gives CDR1 SGHTA, CDR2 FQGTGA. Trimming stripped 1 base from V and 6 bases from J, with 3 bases between. The CDR3 loop spans 12 amino acids. The CDR3 DNA follows: TGTGCCAGCAGCTTAATATCCGGGGAGCTGTTTTTT. Translation gives CASSLISGELFF.

Concerning this clone: This may come from a read error, since a much larger clone is one base off. The same CDR3 can be traced to other DNA sequences in this sample. The rearrangement uses TRBV18 and TRBJ2-5; D not resolved. In germline, CDR1 is KGHSH, CDR2 LQKENI. The CDR3 has 11 residues. Trimming left V 4 bases short and J 2 bases short, with 2 bases between. The CDR3: CASSLQETQYF. CDR3 nucleotides: TGTGCCAGCTCACTACAAGAGACCCAGTACTTC.

This clone was seen more than once but under ten times. The rearrangement links TRBV7-2 to TRBJ2-1, with 7 positions matching TRBD2. CDR1 SGHTA and CDR2 FQGNSA come from the germline V gene. The CDR3 has 19 amino acids. V lost 5 bases and J lost 4; bases outside the gene matches: 20. The DNA of the CDR3 is TGTGCCAGCAGCCCAAAGGTGGTACCGGGAGGTCTGGATTACAATGAGCAGTTCTTC. This gives the protein CASSPKVVPGGLDYNEQFF. The full variable domain, completed using reference TRBV7-2 and TRBJ2-1, is GAGVSQSPSNKVTEKGKDVELRCDPISGHTALYWYRQSLGQGLEFLIYFQGNSAPDKSGLPSDRFSAERTGGSVSTLTIQRTQQEDSAVYLCASSPKVVPGGLDYNEQFFGPGTRLTVL.

In regard to this clone: Within the sample, other DNA sequences also encode this same CDR3. The rearrangement joins TRBV7-2 to TRBJ1-1; D is unresolved. Trimming shortened V by 2 bases and J by 1 base, and 5 bases separated the two germline ends. The germline V gene encodes CDR1 SGHTA and CDR2 FQGNSA. The CDR3 is 13 amino acids. The DNA of the CDR3 is TGTGCCAGCAGCTTATATCGGAACACTGAAGCTTTCTTT. This codes for CASSLYRNTEAFF.

Details on this clone: Other DNA sequences in the same sample also yield this CDR3. The chain carries TRBV11-2 and TRBJ2-7; possible D gene TRBD2, 5 bases. V lost 1 base, J lost 0 bases, and 10 bases lay in between. Germline CDR1 reads SGHAT; CDR2 reads FQNNGV. The CDR3 is made up of 15 amino acids. The chain's CDR3 is CASSLGLAGSYEQYF. CDR3 sequence (DNA): TGTGCCAGCAGCTTAGGGCTAGCAGGCTCCTACGAGCAGTACTTC.

The chain has TRBV28 and TRBJ2-3, with D possibly being TRBD2 (6 bases). The CDR3 loop spans 19 amino acids. CDR1 MDHEN and CDR2 SYDVKM come from the germline V gene. The V end was cut by 2 bases, the J end by 0 bases, with 21 bases between. CDR3 nucleotides: TGTGCCAGCAGTTTAAGGGGCTGGACGGGAGATTCTAGCACAGATACGCAGTATTTT. This gives the protein CASSLRGWTGDSSTDTQYF.

The chain links TRBV4-1 to TRBJ1-3; 7 positions match TRBD1. Germline CDR1 and CDR2: MGHRA and YSYEKL. CDR3 length equals 16 residues. The trim removed 4 bases at V and 0 bases at J, leaving 6 bases unmatched. CDR3 amino acids: CASSPTGPLSGNTIYF. The CDR3 region has the DNA TGCGCCAGCAGCCCGACAGGGCCCCTCTCTGGAAACACCATATATTTT.

The rearrangement links TRBV2 to TRBJ2-3; D perhaps matches TRBD2 (5 bases). This CDR3 is built from 15 residues. CDR1 and CDR2 (germline): SNHLY, FYNNEI. V gave up 6 bases and J gave up 2 bases, with 15 bases separating them. This CDR3 reads CASRRSGATTDTQYF. CDR3 sequence (DNA): TGTGCCAGCAGGCGGAGCGGAGCCACCACAGATACGCAGTATTTT.

V gene TRBV27 combines with J gene TRBJ1-1; weak D call: TRBD1 (5 bases). With 2 bases removed from V and 4 bases from J, the gap between germline ends came to 8 bases. CDR3 length: 13 amino acids. The germline V gene has CDR1 MNHEY and CDR2 SMNVEV (reference sequence). The DNA for the CDR3 is TGTGCCAGCAGTTTAGTGCAGGGCACTGAAGCTTTCTTT. Translating it yields CASSLVQGTEAFF.